These T cell receptor beta chains were read from a single sample in a study of T cell responses to AZD1222 COVID-19 vaccine. Using immunoSEQ multiplex PCR, the repertoire was profiled, and TCRdb retains in-frame clones only, with some absent. This sample yields 160,000 or so clones, of which more than 85% are seen a single time; 6.9% belongs to the top ten. The specimen comprised peripheral blood, sampled after recovery from COVID-19. These receptors all stem from an adult who had recovered from COVID-19. Both conserved end residues are part of each CDR3. D genes are given only for firm matches. Only some rows state a clone size, as once, few, many or a class for expanded clones.

clone_size | d_call | j_call | v_call | cdr3_nt | cdr3_aa
NA | TRBD1 | TRBJ1-6 | TRBV5-6 | TGTGCCAGCAGCTTGGTTGACAGGGGGCGGATGAATTCACCCCTCCACTTT | CASSLVDRGRMNSPLHF
NA | NA | TRBJ2-1 | TRBV5-1 | TGCGCCAGCAGCTTCCAGGACCCCTACAATGAGCAGTTCTTC | CASSFQDPYNEQFF
NA | NA | TRBJ1-5 | TRBV19 | TGTGCCAGTAGTTCTGCCGGGCTGAGTCAGCCCCAGCATTTT | CASSSAGLSQPQHF
NA | NA | TRBJ2-7 | TRBV29-1 | TGCAGCGTTGCGTACTCCTACGAGCAGTACTTC | CSVAYSYEQYF
NA | TRBD1 | TRBJ1-2 | TRBV15 | TGTGCCACCAGCGGAGGGACAGGGGAGGGCTATGGCTACACCTTC | CATSGGTGEGYGYTF
NA | NA | TRBJ1-4 | TRBV18 | TGTGCCAGCTCACTAGACAGGTCGTCCGAAAAACTGTTTTTT | CASSLDRSSEKLFF
NA | TRBD2 | TRBJ2-7 | TRBV7-7 | TGTGCTAGCAGCTTAGAGGCGGGAGGTCTTGACGAGCAGTACTTC | CASSLEAGGLDEQYF
NA | NA | TRBJ2-3 | TRBV20-1 | TGCAGTGCCCTGGTGGGTAGCCTGCAGTATTTT | CSALVGSLQYF
NA | TRBD1 | TRBJ1-4 | TRBV28 | TGTGCCAGCAGTTCGCCAGGGGGCGCGAATGAAAAACTGTTTTTT | CASSSPGGANEKLFF
NA | TRBD1 | TRBJ1-4 | TRBV18 | TGTGCCAGCTCACGGGACAGGGGGCGAGATGAAAAACTGTTTTTT | CASSRDRGRDEKLFF
NA | TRBD2 | TRBJ2-3 | TRBV2 | TGTGCCAGCACAAGTGGTTCTAGCGGGGGAGCAGATACGCAGTATTTT | CASTSGSSGGADTQYF
NA | NA | TRBJ1-3 | TRBV19 | TGTGCCAGTAGCTACGACAGGAGCTCTGGAAACACCATATATTTT | CASSYDRSSGNTIYF
NA | NA | TRBJ2-1 | TRBV27 | TGTGCCAGCAGCCATATCGCCTTTGGCAGCCCCTACAATGAGCAGTTCTTC | CASSHIAFGSPYNEQFF
NA | NA | TRBJ2-3 | TRBV19 | TGTGCCAGTAGCTCAGGGACAGATACGCAGTATTTT | CASSSGTDTQYF
NA | NA | TRBJ2-5 | TRBV5-1 | TGCGCCAGCAGCTTGGCGGGTGGGAACCAAGAGACCCAGTACTTC | CASSLAGGNQETQYF
NA | NA | TRBJ1-2 | TRBV4-3 | TGCGCCAGCAGCCAAGGAGAAGGGGCTCAAGGCTACACCTTC | CASSQGEGAQGYTF
few | TRBD2 | TRBJ2-1 | TRBV15 | TGTGCCACCAGCAGAGATCGGCCTGAGAGGCGGGGGGGCCGGAATGAGCAGTTCTTC | CATSRDRPERRGGRNEQFF
NA | NA | TRBJ2-1 | TRBV6-5 | TGTGCCAGCAGCGCCGGGACAACTAACAATGAGCAGTTCTTC | CASSAGTTNNEQFF
NA | NA | TRBJ1-4 | TRBV10-1 | TGCGCCAGCAGTGGGGGACCTGCGGCCGCAACTAATGAAAAACTGTTTTTT | CASSGGPAAATNEKLFF
NA | NA | TRBJ1-3 | TRBV25-1 | TGTGCCAGCAGTGAATCACTGAACTCTGGAAACACCATATATTTT | CASSESLNSGNTIYF
NA | NA | TRBJ1-2 | TRBV6-2/TRBV6-3 | TGTGCCAGCAGTTACCAACCAGGACGGGGCGGCTACACCTTC | CASSYQPGRGGYTF
NA | NA | TRBJ2-7 | TRBV13 | TGTGCCAGCAGCTTAGAAGGGATGGGGGCCGGAGCCGAGCAGTACTTC | CASSLEGMGAGAEQYF
NA | TRBD2 | TRBJ2-3 | TRBV6-5 | TGTGCCAGCGGCAGACTAGCGGGAGGCTCAGATACGCAGTATTTT | CASGRLAGGSDTQYF
NA | NA | TRBJ2-1 | TRBV6-6 | TGTGCCAGCAGTTACTCGGGCTCTCTGTCCCATGAGCAGTTCTTC | CASSYSGSLSHEQFF
NA | NA | TRBJ2-3 | TRBV4-3 | TGCGCCAGCAGCCAAGGGGGGGAACCCACAGATACGCAGTATTTT | CASSQGGEPTDTQYF
once | NA | TRBJ2-7 | TRBV2 | TGTGCCAGCAGTCCCACGGGCAGCTACGAGCAGTACTTC | CASSPTGSYEQYF
NA | NA | TRBJ1-3 | TRBV5-4 | TGTGCCAGCAGCCAGGACAGACGAAACACCATATATTTT | CASSQDRRNTIYF
NA | NA | TRBJ1-2 | TRBV9 | TGTGCCAGCAGCGTAGGAGGAGGTGATGGCTACACCTTC | CASSVGGGDGYTF
NA | NA | TRBJ1-2 | TRBV9 | TGTGCCAGCAGCCCGTACACCGTGATGGACTATGGCTACACCTTC | CASSPYTVMDYGYTF
NA | NA | TRBJ1-1 | TRBV7-8 | TGTGCCAGCAGCGCCGGGACGCTGGGGGCGAACACTGAAGCTTTCTTT | CASSAGTLGANTEAFF
NA | NA | TRBJ1-6 | TRBV28 | TGTGCCAGCAGAACCTCGGGGATGGGGAATTCACCCCTCCACTTT | CASRTSGMGNSPLHF
NA | TRBD1 | TRBJ2-2 | TRBV5-4 | TGTGCCAGCAGCCCTTCGGGACAGGGGAACATCGGGGAGCTGTTTTTT | CASSPSGQGNIGELFF
NA | TRBD1 | TRBJ2-7 | TRBV6-5 | TGTGCCAGCAGGGTTCCGGGACAGGGCTACGAGCAGTACTTC | CASRVPGQGYEQYF
NA | NA | TRBJ2-5 | TRBV7-8 | TGTGCCAGCAGCTCCCACCGGGCCCAAGAGACCCAGTACTTC | CASSSHRAQETQYF
NA | TRBD1 | TRBJ1-1 | TRBV27 | TGTGCCAGCACCCATCTTATGACAGGGGGGAACACTGAAGCTTTCTTT | CASTHLMTGGNTEAFF